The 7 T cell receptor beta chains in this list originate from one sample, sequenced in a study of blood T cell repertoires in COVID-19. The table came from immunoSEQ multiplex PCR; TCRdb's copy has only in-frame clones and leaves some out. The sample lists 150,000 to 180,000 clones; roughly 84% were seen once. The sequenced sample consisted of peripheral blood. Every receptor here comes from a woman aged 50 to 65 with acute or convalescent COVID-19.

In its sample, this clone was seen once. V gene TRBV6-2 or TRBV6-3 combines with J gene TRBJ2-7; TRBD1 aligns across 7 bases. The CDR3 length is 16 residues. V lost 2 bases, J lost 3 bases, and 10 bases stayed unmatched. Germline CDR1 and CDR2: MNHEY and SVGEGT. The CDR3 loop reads CASSYHRITGVYEQYF. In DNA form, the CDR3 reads TGTGCCAGCAGTTACCATAGAATTACAGGGGTCTACGAGCAGTACTTC.

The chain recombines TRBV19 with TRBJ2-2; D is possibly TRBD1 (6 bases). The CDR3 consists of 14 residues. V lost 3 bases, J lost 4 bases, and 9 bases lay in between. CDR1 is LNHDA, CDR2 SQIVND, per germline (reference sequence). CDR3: CASSIPRGTGELFF. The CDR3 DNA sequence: TGTGCCAGTAGTATTCCCAGGGGCACCGGGGAGCTGTTTTTT.

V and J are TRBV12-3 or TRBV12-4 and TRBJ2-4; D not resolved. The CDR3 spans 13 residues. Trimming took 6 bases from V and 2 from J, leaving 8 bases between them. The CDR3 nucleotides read TGTGCCAGCAGGAGTTCCTCCAAAAACATTCAGTACTTC. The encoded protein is CASRSSSKNIQYF.

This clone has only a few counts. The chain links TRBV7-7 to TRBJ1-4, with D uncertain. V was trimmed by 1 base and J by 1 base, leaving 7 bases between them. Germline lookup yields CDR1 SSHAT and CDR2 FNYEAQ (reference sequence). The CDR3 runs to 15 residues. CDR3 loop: CASSLGLGTNEKLFF. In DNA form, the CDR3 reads TGTGCCAGCAGCTTAGGCCTCGGAACTAATGAAAAACTGTTTTTT.

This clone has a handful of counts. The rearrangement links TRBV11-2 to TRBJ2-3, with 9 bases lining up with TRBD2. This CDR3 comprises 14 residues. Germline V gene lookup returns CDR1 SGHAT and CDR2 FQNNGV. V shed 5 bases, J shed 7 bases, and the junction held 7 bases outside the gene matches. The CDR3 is CASSALAGRNTQYF. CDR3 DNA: TGTGCCAGCAGCGCACTAGCGGGTAGAAATACGCAGTATTTT.

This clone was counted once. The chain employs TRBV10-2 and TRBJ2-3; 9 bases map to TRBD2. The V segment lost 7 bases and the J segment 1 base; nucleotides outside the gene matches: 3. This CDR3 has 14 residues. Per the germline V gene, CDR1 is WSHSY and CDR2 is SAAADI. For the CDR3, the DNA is TGCGCCAGCACGCGGGGGGGCGGCACAGATACGCAGTATTTT. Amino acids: CASTRGGGTDTQYF.

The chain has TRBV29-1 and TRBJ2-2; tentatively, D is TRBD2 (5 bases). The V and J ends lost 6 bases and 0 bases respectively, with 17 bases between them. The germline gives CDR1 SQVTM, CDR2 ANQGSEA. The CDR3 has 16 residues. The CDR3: CSVRGIRTSNTGELFF. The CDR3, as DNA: TGCAGCGTGAGAGGGATTCGCACTTCGAACACCGGGGAGCTGTTTTTT.